This passage covers 20 T cell receptor beta chains from one sample sequenced in a study of regulatory T cells in long-lasting Graves disease. Time point described: newly diagnosed GD, antithyroid drugs for less than 3 months. The TCR library was made from RNA extracted from PBMCs. Researchers made TCR beta libraries by using iRepertoire HTBI primers and running Arm-PCR on CDR3 regions. One entry per CDR3 protein, called by TCRdb with MiXCR from the multiplex PCR reads. The sample shows 450,000 to 500,000 distinct CDR3 sequences, around 15% of them seen only once. The same sample was also used in a study of T cells in Graves' hyperthyroidism and ophthalmopathy.

The material sequenced was peripheral blood mononuclear cells (PBMCs), taken at new diagnosis, from a patient treated with antithyroid drugs. The origin of the receptors is a man in his forties or fifties with Graves disease.

This clonotype was seen ten or more times. J is TRBJ2-3 and V is TRBV24-1, with 9 nucleotides matching TRBD1. CDR1 and CDR2 (germline): KGHDR, SFDVKD. The trim removed 3 bases at V and 4 bases at J, leaving 4 bases unmatched. CDR3 size: 15 residues. The CDR3 DNA is TGTGCCACCAGTGATCTTACAGGGGGCGCAGATACGCAGTATTTT. Residues: CATSDLTGGADTQYF.

This clonotype was found a few times. This chain uses TRBV19 with TRBJ2-2, with 7 bases identical to TRBD2. The V gene's germline CDR1 is LNHDA and CDR2 SQIVND (reference sequence). This CDR3 has 17 amino acids. The ends lost 6 bases at V and 4 bases at J; junction bases unmatched: 14. DNA for the CDR3: TGTGCCAGTAGAAGGGGCGGGCGGGAGAGTGGCACCGGGGAGCTGTTTTTT. Its translation: CASRRGGRESGTGELFF.

This clonotype was picked up many times. The V and J genes are TRBV30 and TRBJ2-2; TRBD2 matches at 8 bases. The ends lost 5 bases at V and 0 bases at J; junction bases unmatched: 2. The CDR3 length is 14 residues. CDR1 is GTSNPN, CDR2 SVGIG, per germline (reference sequence). CDR3 amino acids: CAWAGGSNTGELFF. The DNA for the CDR3 is TGTGCCTGGGCGGGAGGATCGAACACCGGGGAGCTGTTTTTT.

Of note for this clonotype: It may be a read error: a sequence one base away is much more abundant. V gene TRBV6-1 combines with J gene TRBJ1-4, with 8 nucleotides matching TRBD1. This CDR3 has 15 residues. Trimming took 7 bases from V and 7 from J; bases not matched to a gene: 11. CDR1 is MNHNS and CDR2 is SASEGT in the germline V gene. CDR3 amino acids: CASNQPGGEAEKLFF. CDR3 nucleotides: TGTGCCAGCAACCAACCAGGGGGCGAGGCTGAAAAACTGTTTTTT.

This clonotype was seen only a few times. This chain links TRBV14 with TRBJ2-2, with D possibly being TRBD1 (5 bases). CDR1 and CDR2 from the germline V gene are SGHDN and FVKESK. This CDR3 has 16 residues. Trimming left V 0 bases short and J 2 bases short, with 10 bases between. The CDR3, as DNA: TGTGCCAGCAGCCAAGAAAGGGGCATTAACACCGGGGAGCTGTTTTTT. Residues: CASSQERGINTGELFF.

V usage is TRBV18 and J usage is TRBJ2-7; the D gene is possibly TRBD1 (6 bases). Germline loops: CDR1 KGHSH, CDR2 LQKENI. The CDR3 has 16 amino acids. V was cut by 3 bases and J by 6 bases, with 21 bases left in between. The CDR3 DNA sequence: TGTGCCAGCTCACCGAGAGTTGCGCAGGGGATGGTCGAGCAGTACTTC. Amino acids: CASSPRVAQGMVEQYF.

This clonotype was observed a few times. This chain uses TRBV20-1 with TRBJ2-1, with D perhaps TRBD1 (6 bases). CDR1 and CDR2 from the germline V gene are DFQATT and SNEGSKA (reference sequence). The V gene lost 5 bases and the J gene lost 3 bases, with 17 bases spanning the gap. The CDR3 length is 15 residues. CDR3 sequence: CSAPIPGHFYNEQFF. In DNA form, the CDR3 reads TGCAGTGCTCCAATACCGGGACACTTCTACAATGAGCAGTTCTTC.

This rearrangement joins TRBV29-1 to TRBJ2-1; no clear D. The CDR3 contains 12 residues. Trimming stripped 7 bases from V and 0 bases from J, with 7 bases between. Germline V gene data show CDR1 as SQVTM and CDR2 as ANQGSEA. CDR3 protein: CSAQSSYNEQFF. The CDR3, as DNA: TGCAGCGCCCAGAGCTCCTACAATGAGCAGTTCTTC.

The V call is TRBV4-1, the J call TRBJ1-5; the D gene is possibly TRBD1 (6 bases). The germline gives CDR1 MGHRA, CDR2 YSYEKL. V was cut by 4 bases and J by 7 bases, with 17 bases left in between. The CDR3 has 15 amino acids. As DNA, the CDR3 is TGCGCCAGCAGCCTAAACACAGGGACTCGCCAGCCCCAGCATTTT. Its translation: CASSLNTGTRQPQHF.

Ten or more counts support this clonotype. The rearrangement links TRBV28 to TRBJ2-1, with 10 bases fitting TRBD2. The CDR3 has 15 amino acids. V lost 7 bases to trimming and J lost 5 bases; unmatched junction nucleotides: 8. The germline V gene encodes CDR1 MDHEN and CDR2 SYDVKM. DNA of the CDR3: TGTGCCAGCACCTTTTGGACTAGCGGAAACAATGAGCAGTTCTTC. Amino acid sequence: CASTFWTSGNNEQFF. Based on the CDR3 plus reference TRBV28 and TRBJ2-1, the full variable domain is DVKVTQSSRYLVKRTGEKVFLECVQDMDHENMFWYRQDPGLGLRLIYFSYDVKMKEKGDIPEGYSVSREKKERFSLILESASTNQTSMYLCASTFWTSGNNEQFFGPGTRLTVL.

This chain connects TRBV5-6 to TRBJ2-1, with 10 nucleotides matching TRBD2. Germline V gene sequence: CDR1 SGHDT, CDR2 YYEEEE. The length of the CDR3 is 15 residues. The ends lost 5 bases at V and 7 bases at J; junction bases unmatched: 9. In nucleotides, the CDR3 is TGTGCCAGCAGGCTCAAGCGGGAGGGCCGAAATGAGCAGTTCTTC. Encoded protein: CASRLKREGRNEQFF.

In its sample, this clonotype was seen many times. The gene calls are TRBV11-2 and TRBJ2-7, with 12 bases matching TRBD2. V shed 5 bases, J shed 4 bases, and the junction held 6 bases outside the gene matches. CDR3 size: 15 residues. Germline V CDR1 and CDR2: SGHAT, FQNNGV. CDR3 region: CASSLGTSGFYEQYF. The DNA for the CDR3 is TGTGCCAGCAGCCTCGGGACTAGCGGGTTTTACGAGCAGTACTTC.

This clonotype has at least ten counts. The chain links TRBV28 to TRBJ1-1, with a possible D match to TRBD1 (5 bases). The CDR3 extends over 11 amino acids. The ends were cut back, 8 bases at V and 4 bases at J, with 8 bases in the middle. Per germline, CDR1 MDHEN and CDR2 SYDVKM. CDR3 nucleotide sequence: TGTGCCAGCCGACAGATCACTGAAGCTTTCTTT. This codes for CASRQITEAFF.

This clonotype has at least ten counts. This chain uses TRBV18 with TRBJ1-2, with D possibly TRBD1 on 5 matching bases. Trimming cost V 2 bases and J 5 bases, with 24 bases left between them. CDR1 and CDR2 (germline): KGHSH, LQKENI. This CDR3 spans 18 amino acids. The CDR3 DNA is TGTGCCAGCTCACCAAGGGACGACTTCCGAGGGCTGAGATATGGCTACACCTTC. Amino acid sequence: CASSPRDDFRGLRYGYTF. Full variable domain (rest looked up from reference TRBV18 and TRBJ1-2): NAGVMQNPRHLVRRRGQEARLRCSPMKGHSHVYWYRQLPEEGLKFMVYLQKENIIDESGMPKERFSAEFPKEGPSILRIQQVVRGDSAAYFCASSPRDDFRGLRYGYTFGSGTRLTVV.

This clonotype occurred many times. A junction boundary mismatches the germline segment, possibly from a read error. This chain uses TRBV19 with TRBJ1-1; D not certain. The CDR3 contains 12 residues. Germline V CDR1 and CDR2: LNHDA, SQIVND (reference sequence). DNA for the CDR3: TGTGCCAGCAGTAGGACGAACACTGAAGCTTTCTTT. This sequence encodes CASSRTNTEAFF.

This clonotype turned up a few times. The genes are TRBV7-8 and TRBJ2-7; a possible D gene is TRBD1 (6 bases). Germline CDR1 and CDR2: SGHVS and FQNEAQ. V lost 3 bases, J lost 2 bases, and 14 bases lay in between. The CDR3 has 15 residues. This CDR3 is CASSFPTGLTYEQYF. The CDR3 bases are TGTGCCAGCAGCTTCCCGACAGGCCTAACCTACGAGCAGTACTTC.

This clonotype was detected ten times or more. This chain connects TRBV5-1 to TRBJ2-1, with a possible D match to TRBD1 (6 bases). The V gene's germline CDR1 is SGHRS and CDR2 YFSETQ. Trimming cost V 0 bases and J 8 bases, with 15 bases left between them. The CDR3 consists of 15 residues. CDR3 loop: CASSLVGQGLDEQFF. CDR3 sequence (DNA): TGCGCCAGCAGCTTGGTAGGTCAGGGGTTGGATGAGCAGTTCTTC. Supplemented by reference TRBV5-1 and TRBJ2-1, the full variable domain reads KAGVTQTPRYLIKTRGQQVTLSCSPISGHRSVSWYQQTPGQGLQFLFEYFSETQRNKGNFPGRFSGRQFSNSRSEMNVSTLELGDSALYLCASSLVGQGLDEQFFGPGTRLTVL.

This clonotype occurred many times. This sequence joins TRBV29-1 and TRBJ2-3, with D possibly TRBD2 on 5 matching bases. The V and J ends lost 5 bases and 4 bases respectively, with 16 bases between them. From germline, CDR1 is SQVTM and CDR2 ANQGSEA. The CDR3 totals 14 residues. This chain's CDR3 is CSVFLAAAADTQYF. In DNA form, the CDR3 reads TGCAGCGTTTTTTTGGCCGCAGCGGCAGATACGCAGTATTTT.

This clonotype appeared a single time. The genes are TRBV7-9 and TRBJ1-6, with 9 nucleotides matching TRBD1. This CDR3 has 17 amino acids. The germline V gene has CDR1 SEHNR and CDR2 FQNEAQ (reference sequence). The ends lost 4 bases at V and 10 bases at J; junction bases unmatched: 14. CDR3 nucleotide sequence: TGTGCCAGCAGCTCGCATGATGGACAGGGGCCGGGATCACCCCTCCACTTT. It codes for CASSSHDGQGPGSPLHF.

This rearrangement joins TRBV6-5 to TRBJ2-3; D ambiguous. CDR1 MNHEY and CDR2 SVGAGI come from the germline V gene. This CDR3 comprises 15 residues. V dropped 2 bases and J dropped 1 base, with 10 bases sitting between them. In DNA form, the CDR3 reads TGTGCCAGCAGTTACAGGACCGGCGGCACAGATACGCAGTATTTT. Its translation: CASSYRTGGTDTQYF.